The T cell receptor beta chain described here comes from a study of CD8 T cells in Susac syndrome. As concerns this clonotype: Sequence at one end of the junction differs from germline and may be a read error.

The CDR3 has 14 residues. Per the germline V gene, CDR1 is LGHNA and CDR2 is YSLEER. TCR beta sequencing covered blood CD8+ and CD4+ T cells. In the multiple sclerosis control group, patients were treatment-naive and had stable or active relapsing-remitting disease. Negative isolation was used for CD8+ and CD4+ T cells, and FACS enrichment was applied to TEMRA cells. Random hexamers were used to reverse transcribe roughly 0.5 to 1 ug of RNA. TCR beta CDR3 was amplified by immunoSEQ multiplex PCR. This amplification extended across 54 Vbeta and 13 Jbeta segments. TCRdb used MiXCR to reprocess the immunoSEQ multiplex PCR reads, holding one entry per CDR3 protein. The sample holds 250,000 to 300,000 distinct CDR3 sequences, 89% seen once.

The sequencing sample was made of CD8+ T cells from PBMCs. The chain couples TRBV4-3 to TRBJ1-2; D call uncertain. This TCR was sampled from a human donor with multiple sclerosis. The CDR3 reads CASSQDLSMARSHF. The CDR3 DNA reads as TGCGCCAGCAGCCAAGATCTAAGTATGGCGCGATCCCACTTC.